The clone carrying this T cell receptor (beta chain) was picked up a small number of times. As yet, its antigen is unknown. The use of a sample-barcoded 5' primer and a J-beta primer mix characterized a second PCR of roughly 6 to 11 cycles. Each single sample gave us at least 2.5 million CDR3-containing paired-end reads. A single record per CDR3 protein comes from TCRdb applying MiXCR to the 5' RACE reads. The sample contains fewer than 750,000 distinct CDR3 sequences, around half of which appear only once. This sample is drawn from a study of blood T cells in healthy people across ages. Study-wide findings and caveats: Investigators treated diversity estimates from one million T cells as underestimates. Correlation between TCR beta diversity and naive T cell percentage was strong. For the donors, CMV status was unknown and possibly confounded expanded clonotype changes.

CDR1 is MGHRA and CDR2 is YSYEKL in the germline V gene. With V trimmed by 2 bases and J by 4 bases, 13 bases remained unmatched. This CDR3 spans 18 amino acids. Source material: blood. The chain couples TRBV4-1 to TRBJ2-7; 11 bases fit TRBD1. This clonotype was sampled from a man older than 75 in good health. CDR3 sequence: CASSQRSGRGTGGYEQYF. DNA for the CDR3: TGCGCCAGCAGCCAACGTTCGGGCAGGGGGACAGGGGGGTACGAGCAGTACTTC.